This T cell receptor (beta chain) was sequenced for a study of control samples from healthy donors and cancer patients. Libraries were prepared by immunoSEQ multiplex PCR; TCRdb keeps only in-frame clonotypes and omits some of them. The data hold around 80,000 clones, with 90% to 95% observed a single time. V was cut by 3 bases and J by 4 bases, with 18 bases left in between. Germline lookup yields CDR1 DFQATT and CDR2 SNEGSKA (reference sequence). The CDR3 is 15 residues long. The chain has TRBV20-1 and TRBJ1-2, with a weak D call TRBD1 (5 bases). The receptor comes from a man aged 50 to 59 in good health. The specimen sequenced was blood. DNA for the CDR3: TGCAGTGCTAGTACCCGATCGGGGGGTGGCTATGGCTACACCTTC. It translates to CSASTRSGGGYGYTF.